The rows below give T cell receptor beta chains drawn from one sample of a study of metastatic and nonmetastatic thyroid tumors. TCRdb reanalyzed the PCR reads with MiXCR. The table records roughly 14,000 clones, 25% to 35% of them present only once. Material for sequencing was tumor tissue. These receptor sequences come from a female donor with papillary thyroid cancer or a benign thyroid nodule (not recorded which). Some clones in this sample may be carry-over from other donors' samples. Each CDR3 is given with its conserved first and last residue. The D gene is left open where the match is weak. Clone size is given for some rows only: seen once, a few or many times, or a class if the clone is expanded.

v_call	j_call	clone_size	d_call	cdr3_nt	cdr3_aa
TRBV7-8	TRBJ1-1	.	TRBD1	TGTGCCAGCAGCTCCCCGGGACAGGGGACGAACACTGAAGCTTTCTTT	CASSSPGQGTNTEAFF
TRBV28	TRBJ2-5	many	TRBD1	TGTGCCAGCAGTGAAAGGACAGGGGTGGGGGAGACCCAGTACTTC	CASSERTGVGETQYF
TRBV27	TRBJ2-7	few	.	TGTGCCAGCAGTTTTAGTGGCTACTCCTACGAGCAGTACTTC	CASSFSGYSYEQYF
TRBV24-1	TRBJ2-7	few	.	TGTGCCACCACCGTGTTTTGGGGTCCCCACGAGCAGTACTTC	CATTVFWGPHEQYF
TRBV20-1	TRBJ2-7	many	TRBD2	TGCAGTGCTCCATCTAGCGGGGGAGCCTACGAGCAGTACTTC	CSAPSSGGAYEQYF
TRBV6-1	TRBJ2-7	few	.	TGTGCCAGCAGCATAGAGGTAGGCGACTCCTACGAGCAGTACTTC	CASSIEVGDSYEQYF
TRBV28	TRBJ1-5	.	.	TGTGCCAGCAGCTATTTCCCCGGGGGGTCCCTGGGTCAGCCCCAGCATTTT	CASSYFPGGSLGQPQHF
TRBV5-1	TRBJ1-1	.	.	TGCGCCAGCAGCTTGGCTGGGGGAGATATGAACACTGAAGCTTTCTTT	CASSLAGGDMNTEAFF
TRBV20-1	TRBJ2-1	medium-sized	TRBD2	TGCAGTGCTAGGGCGGGGGACTTCTACAATGAGCAGTTCTTC	CSARAGDFYNEQFF
TRBV11-1	TRBJ2-3	.	TRBD2	TGTGCCAGCAGCCGCCGGGGACTAGCGGGAGCCTCAGATACGCAGTATTTT	CASSRRGLAGASDTQYF
TRBV6-6	TRBJ1-1	many	.	TGTGCCAGCAGTTACTTAGTAGGGGGTGGGAGCGGCACTGAAGCTTTCTTT	CASSYLVGGGSGTEAFF
TRBV30	TRBJ1-5	.	.	TGTGCCTGGAGTCTCAGAGGGCAGCCCCAGCATTTT	CAWSLRGQPQHF
TRBV19	TRBJ2-6	.	.	TGTGCCAGTAGTATAGATGATGGCTCTGGGGCCAACGTCCTGACTTTC	CASSIDDGSGANVLTF
TRBV12-3/TRBV12-4	TRBJ2-7	.	.	TGTGCCAGCAGTTTAGCTTTGGGCCACGAGCAGTACTTC	CASSLALGHEQYF
TRBV12-3/TRBV12-4	TRBJ2-6	.	.	TGTGCCAGCAGACCGAGCTCTGGGGCCAACGTCCTGACTTTC	CASRPSSGANVLTF
TRBV13	TRBJ1-6	.	.	TGTGCCAGCAGCTTTCAGGGGTCACCCCTCCACTTT	CASSFQGSPLHF
TRBV11-2	TRBJ1-2	.	TRBD1	TGTGCCAGCAGCCCAGCCGTGGACAGGGGAGTAGCTAACTATGGCTACACCTTC	CASSPAVDRGVANYGYTF
TRBV28	TRBJ2-7	medium-sized	TRBD1	TGTGCCAGCAGTTTATTAGGGGGACAGTGGACCTACGAGCAGTACTTC	CASSLLGGQWTYEQYF
TRBV30	TRBJ2-2	many	.	TGTGCCTGGAGTGTCCCGCGGGACCACGGGGAGCTGTTTTTT	CAWSVPRDHGELFF
TRBV19	TRBJ2-2	many	.	TGTGCCACCGTACGGGACCTCACCGGGGAGCTGTTTTTT	CATVRDLTGELFF
TRBV6-2/TRBV6-3	TRBJ1-2	.	.	TGTGCCAGCTACCAGGATGGCGGCTACACCTTC	CASYQDGGYTF
TRBV14	TRBJ2-3	many	.	TGTGCCAGCAGCCAAGTAGATCTGGGAGATACGCAGTATTTT	CASSQVDLGDTQYF
TRBV5-4	TRBJ1-6	many	TRBD1	TGTGCCAGCAGACGCACCCCGACGGGGACAGCCTATAATTCACCCCTCCACTTT	CASRRTPTGTAYNSPLHF
TRBV7-2	TRBJ2-7	.	.	TGTGCCAGTCAGGGGTACGAGCAGTACTTC	CASQGYEQYF
TRBV6-2/TRBV6-3	TRBJ2-3	many	TRBD2	TGTGCCAGCAGTACCGGACTAGCGGGGGGCACAGATACGCAGTATTTT	CASSTGLAGGTDTQYF
TRBV27	TRBJ1-3	few	TRBD1	TGTGCCAGCAGTTTCACAGGGGGAGACACCATATATTTT	CASSFTGGDTIYF
TRBV4-1	TRBJ1-5	many	.	TGCGCCAGCAGCCAAGAAGACTTCGGTCAGCCCCAGCATTTT	CASSQEDFGQPQHF
TRBV4-2	TRBJ2-3	once	.	TGTGCCAGCAGCCAAGGTCCTCAGGAGCCCCGGGATACGCAGTATTTT	CASSQGPQEPRDTQYF
TRBV19	TRBJ2-2	medium-sized	.	TGTGCCAGTAGTATAGATCGCAGGGAGCTGTTTTTT	CASSIDRRELFF
TRBV18	TRBJ1-2	medium-sized	.	TGTGCCAGCTCACCACCGACGGAGTATGGCTACACCTTC	CASSPPTEYGYTF
TRBV6-1	TRBJ1-6	.	TRBD1	TGTGCCAGCCTGCCGGGACAGTATAATTCACCCCTCCACTTT	CASLPGQYNSPLHF
TRBV4-1	TRBJ2-1	many	.	TGCGCCAGCAGCAGGCCTGTCACCTACAATGAGCAGTTCTTC	CASSRPVTYNEQFF
TRBV28	TRBJ2-3	many	.	TGTGCCAGCAGTTTATTCCCTGGGCGGGCCGACACAGATACGCAGTATTTT	CASSLFPGRADTDTQYF
TRBV10-3	TRBJ1-1	many	.	TGTGCCATCAGTGTTTCACAAGACACTGAAGCTTTCTTT	CAISVSQDTEAFF
TRBV5-6	TRBJ2-7	.	.	TGTGCCAGCAGCAACCCCCGGACTCAAAACTACGAACAGTACTTC	CASSNPRTQNYEQYF
TRBV30	TRBJ1-2	medium-sized	.	TGTGCCTGGAGATCTAAGGGACCCCACTATGGCTACACCTTC	CAWRSKGPHYGYTF
TRBV11-2	TRBJ2-7	.	.	TGTGCCAGCAGCTTAGGTAACAGGGAGGTAGACGAGCAGTACTTC	CASSLGNREVDEQYF
TRBV28	TRBJ1-2	.	TRBD1	TGTGCCAGCAGCCCTCAGGGGGACAGGGTAGATGGCTACACCTTC	CASSPQGDRVDGYTF
TRBV20-1	TRBJ1-1	.	.	TGCAGTGCTAGAAGTAACACTGAAGCTTTCTTT	CSARSNTEAFF
TRBV6-1	TRBJ2-1	many	TRBD2	TGTGCCAGCAGTGGACTAGCGGGGGGGCGTAATGAGCAGTTCTTC	CASSGLAGGRNEQFF
TRBV11-1	TRBJ2-3	.	.	TGTGCCAGCAGCTTAGCCTGGGGGAGCACAGATACGCAGTATTTT	CASSLAWGSTDTQYF
TRBV28	TRBJ1-2	many	TRBD1	TGTGCCAGCAGTTTACCGGGACAGGGTATCTACACCTTC	CASSLPGQGIYTF
TRBV5-6	TRBJ1-5	.	.	TGTGCCAGCAGTGGACAGAGCAATCAGCCCCAGCATTTT	CASSGQSNQPQHF
TRBV20-1	TRBJ1-5	.	.	TGCAGTGCTAGACGTACCTATGAGCTAGGGAGCAATCAGCCCCAGCATTTT	CSARRTYELGSNQPQHF
TRBV28	TRBJ1-5	many	.	TGTGCCAGCAGTTTATCCCAGGGGAATCAGCCCCAGCATTTT	CASSLSQGNQPQHF
TRBV7-2	TRBJ2-3	.	.	TGTGCCAGCAGCCAAAGGCTTACCACAGATACGCAGTATTTT	CASSQRLTTDTQYF
TRBV6-1	TRBJ2-3	.	.	TGTGCCAGCAGAAAATACACAGATACGCAGTATTTT	CASRKYTDTQYF
TRBV20-1	TRBJ1-1	.	.	TGCAGTGCTAGAGTACGGGACACTGAAGCTTTCTTT	CSARVRDTEAFF
TRBV30	TRBJ1-3	many	TRBD1	TGTGCCTGGAGTGTACGGACAGGGGTAGGAAACACCATATATTTT	CAWSVRTGVGNTIYF
TRBV6-9	TRBJ2-5	.	TRBD1	TGTGCCAGCAGTTACGGCGACAGGGGGCAGACCCAGTACTTC	CASSYGDRGQTQYF
TRBV20-1	TRBJ1-2	.	TRBD1	TGCAGTGCTAGTCGACAGGGGGTAAGGAACTATGGCTACACCTTC	CSASRQGVRNYGYTF
TRBV20-1	TRBJ2-7	.	TRBD1	TGCAGTGCTAGGCCCAGGGGGCGCGGATACGAGCAGTACTTC	CSARPRGRGYEQYF
TRBV5-1	TRBJ1-2	medium-sized	TRBD1	TGCGCCAGCAGCTTGGGACAGGGCCATGGCTACACCTTC	CASSLGQGHGYTF
TRBV4-2	TRBJ2-7	.	.	TGTGCCAGCAGCCGCCAGCGTGTGTCCAACAACTACTCCTACGAGCAGTACTTC	CASSRQRVSNNYSYEQYF
TRBV4-2	TRBJ1-2	many	.	TGTGCCAGCAGGTCCTCGGTAGACTATGGCTACACCTTC	CASRSSVDYGYTF
TRBV6-1	TRBJ2-4	.	.	TGTGCCAGCAACGGGGGGCGCGGGGCCAAAAACGTTCAGTGCTTC	CASNGGRGAKNVQCF